Below, one T cell receptor (beta chain) is given with its context. No much larger clone exists at a distance of one base, and base qualities are not known. V loses 0 bases at its end and J loses 6 bases; junction bases beyond the gene matches: 4. CDR1 and CDR2, looked up from the germline V gene (reference sequence), are GTSNPN and SVGIG. There are 14 amino acids in the CDR3, from cysteine to phenylalanine inclusive. This entry keeps only the CDR3 DNA: 42 bases, framed from base 1. This entry belongs to a study of CD8 T cells in acute hepatitis C reinfection (dated by TCRdb to the early 2020s). About the investigation overall: The TCRbeta repertoire of CD8+ T cells specific for the HCV NS3-1073 epitope was profiled during acute infection and after viral clearance. Follow-up samples were taken from several spontaneous resolvers who had cleared HCV, at least 347 days after the estimated infection. A handful of spontaneous resolvers provided paired acute and follow-up samples. Findings and caveats that apply to the study as a whole: About 13 public clonotypes were found regardless of outcome; one public clonotype used V04-02/J02-02. Only the TCRbeta chain was sequenced in bulk, so alphabeta pairing of public clonotypes could not be determined. Few CDR3 sequences were shared with other epitopes, and differences in sequencing approaches may have limited exact matching. Preferential use of the TRBV04 and TRBV06 gene families was observed in all groups, and this preferential usage was not explained by overrepresentation in the naive pool. NS3-1073 specific repertoires were highly diverse, with no significant diversity differences between acute resolver, follow-up resolver and acute chronic samples. No follow-up repertoires were available for chronically infected subjects, since NS3-1073 specific cells were too rare to be sorted.

What the time point label conveys for this sample: at least 347 days after estimated infection, following spontaneous clearance. The sequenced cells were not expanded in vitro beforehand; instead, HCV-specific TCR repertoires were characterized directly ex vivo. Enrolled in the Montreal Hepatitis C Cohort (HEPCO) in Canada, the donors were people who inject drugs, and these donors were followed every 3 months. Acute primary HCV infection was defined as a positive HCV RNA or antibody test after a negative test within the previous 24 weeks. HCV-specific cells were stained with a PE-labeled tetramer loaded with the NS3 peptide spanning residues 1073-1081. Cells were surface stained with CD3, CD8 and CD45RO antibodies, and an aqua fixable dye was used to exclude dead cells. The cohort included roughly 8 spontaneous resolvers, defined as subjects with HCV RNA clearance within 24 weeks. From thawed, previously cryostored peripheral blood mononuclear cells, CD8+ T cells were purified through negative selection performed by means of the MACS CD8+ T cell Isolation Kit. A BD FACSAria II cell sorter was used for cell sorting.

The FACS-sorted cells had their genomic DNA extracted, and the commercial immunoSEQ service was used to sequence the TCRbeta chains. In the authors' own workflow: Repertoire data were analyzed with ImmunoSEQ Analyzer software v3.0 and R v3.5.1. Only productive rearrangements were analyzed, as sequences containing stop codons or out-of-frame rearrangements were removed. The sequencing provider supplied the metrics for Simpson diversity, Shannon entropy, CDR3 length and nucleotide addition. Clonotypes were categorized by frequency as dominant, sub-dominant, low or lowest abundance, and clonotypes below 0.1% were excluded from most analyses. A CDR3 amino acid clonotype was called public if the clonotype appeared in at least two subjects at a cumulative frequency of at least 0.5%. Entries here come from immuneACCESS through TCRdb and include only in-frame sequences with V and J called. Some clones fail to appear in such tables; in the studies checked, an unresolved V gene covers under half of the shortfall, and the cause of the remainder is unknown. V and J calls and clone size are as listed in that table; D and trimming were resolved from the DNA. The sample yields 2,700 or so clones; about two thirds were counted once. The top ten hold roughly 10% of the sample.

Recombination joined TRBV30 with TRBJ1-5; the central 8 bases match TRBD1. The receptor was derived from a man aged 35 to 55 who spontaneously cleared hepatitis C infection. The sequenced sample was HCV NS3-1073 tetramer-sorted CD8+ T cells from PBMCs, obtained at follow-up. In the paper's terms, the cell subset or site label means: FACS-sorted NS3-1073 tetramer+ CD8+ T cells. The base sequence is TGTGCCTGGAGTGTAGCAGGGGGCGTTCAGCCCCAGCATTTT. Protein translation: CAWSVAGGVQPQHF.